The TCR beta chain under discussion was sequenced for a study of human T cells and chemical hapten exposure. About the study: Researchers reported sensitizing a roughly 2 cm by roughly 2 cm upper inner arm skin site with 2% DPC. Recorded diagnoses among the mostly female patients were alopecia areata, totalis or universalis. Study-wide points: Versus controls, significantly more large CDR3 similarity clusters arose from expanded TCRs.

CDR3 length equals 11 residues. Trimming pared 6 bases from V and 4 bases from J, leaving 9 bases between. Germline CDR1 is DFQATT and CDR2 is SNEGSKA (reference sequence). The sample holds a few counts of this clonotype. Its antigen is not identified. Time point noted: patch test 1, 2 weeks after DPC sensitization. Treatment given: therapeutic diphenylcyclopropenone sensitization with weekly scalp DPC. Venepuncture was done earlier than the placement of each patch test. TCRdb itself ran the RACE reads through MiXCR, one entry per CDR3 protein. The table has 75,000 to 100,000 distinct CDR3 sequences, roughly an eighth seen once.

The receptor was isolated from a woman in her 40s with alopecia areata. Some clones in this sample may be carry-over from other donors' samples. The J gene is TRBJ1-2, the V gene TRBV20-1; D is unresolved. The sequenced sample was whole blood, obtained in connection with sensitization to the hapten diphenylcyclopropenone (DPC). The CDR3 DNA sequence: TGCAGTGCAACTGGATCCTATGGCTACACCTTC. It is translated as CSATGSYGYTF.